The 28 T cell receptor beta chains below come from one sample, sequenced in a study of blood T cell repertoires in COVID-19. Profiled with immunoSEQ multiplex PCR; TCRdb holds only in-frame clones, not every one. Counted here are about 360,000 clones, 80% to 90% occurring once; the ten biggest clones make up under 8.5%. Material: peripheral blood. The receptors were sampled from a woman aged 60-75 years with COVID-19, enrolled during active disease.

The sample holds one count of this clone. The chain links TRBV5-6 to TRBJ2-7; possible D gene TRBD2, 6 bases. Germline lookup yields CDR1 SGHDT and CDR2 YYEEEE. The CDR3 contains 12 residues. Trimming left V 4 bases short and J 5 bases short, with 10 bases between. CDR3 region: CASSAGTHEQYF. The CDR3 DNA sequence: TGTGCCAGCAGCGCGGGGACCCACGAGCAGTACTTC.

The rearrangement links TRBV7-9 to TRBJ1-2; D possibly corresponds to TRBD1 (6 bases). The CDR3 has 15 residues. CDR1 is SEHNR and CDR2 is FQNEAQ in the germline V gene (reference sequence). Deletions cut 1 base from V and 5 bases from J, with 14 bases between. CDR3 region: CASSLGGRFAYGYTF. In DNA form, the CDR3 reads TGTGCCAGCAGCTTAGGGGGGCGCTTTGCGTATGGCTACACCTTC.

This chain connects TRBV5-4 to TRBJ1-1, with TRBD1 identical over 8 bases. V lost 2 bases, J lost 7 bases, and 7 bases stayed unmatched. CDR3 size: 14 residues. The V gene's germline CDR1 is SGHNT and CDR2 YYREEE (reference sequence). CDR3 sequence reads: CASSFPGGPGEAFF. For the CDR3, the DNA is TGTGCCAGCAGCTTCCCAGGGGGCCCGGGTGAAGCTTTCTTT.

The chain combines TRBV5-4 with TRBJ2-1; 11 bases map to TRBD2. With V trimmed by 2 bases and J by 3 bases, 7 bases remained unmatched. This CDR3 has 17 amino acids. The germline gives CDR1 SGHNT, CDR2 YYREEE (reference sequence). The CDR3 reads CASSLRGLAGGYNEQFF. The CDR3 DNA reads as TGTGCCAGCAGCTTAAGGGGGCTAGCGGGGGGCTACAATGAGCAGTTCTTC. Drawing the rest from reference TRBV5-4 and TRBJ2-1, the complete variable domain is ETGVTQSPTHLIKTRGQQVTLRCSSQSGHNTVSWYQQALGQGPQFIFQYYREEENGRGNFPPRFSGLQFPNYSSELNVNALELDDSALYLCASSLRGLAGGYNEQFFGPGTRLTVL.

V and J are TRBV27 and TRBJ2-7; 9 positions match TRBD1. With 4 bases clipped from V and 0 bases from J, the junction kept 7 bases outside the gene matches. The CDR3 length is 16 residues. The germline CDR1 and CDR2 sequences are MNHEY and SMNVEV (reference sequence). The CDR3 is CASSSGTGRSSYEQYF. CDR3 in DNA: TGTGCCAGCAGTTCGGGGACAGGGCGTAGCTCCTACGAGCAGTACTTC.

The V call is TRBV7-2, the J call TRBJ1-4; TRBD1 might be the D (6 bases). Germline CDR1 SGHTA, CDR2 FQGNSA. The V end was cut by 1 base, the J end by 5 bases, with 11 bases between. The CDR3 covers 15 residues. For the CDR3, the DNA is TGTGCCAGCAGCTTAGGTGGGCAGGGGAATGAAAAACTGTTTTTT. This translates into CASSLGGQGNEKLFF.

In this sample, this clone turned up a few times. CDR3 in amino acids: CASSLVLAGSAGELFF. The CDR3 DNA reads as TGCGCCAGCAGCTTGGTGCTAGCGGGGTCGGCCGGGGAGCTGTTTTTT. This chain links TRBV5-1 with TRBJ2-2, with TRBD2 matching over 9 bases. This CDR3 is 16 amino acids long. Trimming cost V 0 bases and J 6 bases; bases outside gene matches: 6. Germline assignment: CDR1 SGHRS and CDR2 YFSETQ.

V is TRBV13 and J is TRBJ2-2; 10 nucleotides agree with TRBD1. Looked up from germline, CDR1 is PRHDT and CDR2 is FYEKMQ (reference sequence). V was pared by 4 bases and J by 3 bases, with 11 bases of the junction left unmatched. The CDR3 contains 18 residues. CDR3 in amino acids: CASSSTPGTGVHTGELFF. Here the CDR3 DNA reads TGTGCCAGCAGCTCCACCCCCGGGACAGGGGTTCACACCGGGGAGCTGTTTTTT.

The chain is built from TRBV30 and TRBJ1-1; tentative D call: TRBD1 (5 bases). The length of the CDR3 is 13 residues. V was pared by 4 bases and J by 7 bases, with 16 bases between. Germline loops: CDR1 GTSNPN, CDR2 SVGIG (reference sequence). In DNA, the CDR3 is TGTGCCTGGAATGGGCAGGGTGGTAGTGAAGCTTTCTTT. This gives the protein CAWNGQGGSEAFF. Full variable domain (remainder filled in from reference TRBV30 and TRBJ1-1): SQTIHQWPATLVQPVGSPLSLECTVEGTSNPNLYWYRQAAGRGLQLLFYSVGIGQISSEVPQNLSASRPQDRQFILSSKKLLLSDSGFYLCAWNGQGGSEAFFGQGTRLTVV.

The chain uses TRBV15 and TRBJ2-3; 8 bases map to TRBD1. This CDR3 has 14 residues. The V segment lost 3 bases and the J segment 6 bases; nucleotides outside the gene matches: 5. Per the germline V gene, CDR1 is LNHNV and CDR2 is YYDKDF (reference sequence). As DNA, the CDR3 is TGTGCCACCAGCAGGGACAGGGTTGGGGATACGCAGTATTTT. Translated: CATSRDRVGDTQYF.

Here the CDR3 reads CASSLEASGGSGGNEQFF. The CDR3 nucleotides are TGTGCCAGCAGCTTAGAGGCTAGCGGGGGGTCAGGCGGCAATGAGCAGTTCTTC. V is TRBV13 and J is TRBJ2-1, with 11 bases lining up with TRBD2. The V segment lost 1 base and the J segment 6 bases; nucleotides outside the gene matches: 11. The CDR3 spans 18 residues. CDR1 is PRHDT and CDR2 is FYEKMQ in the germline V gene (reference sequence).

The chain employs TRBV21-1 and TRBJ1-1; no check of the table's D call, TRBD1, against the DNA was made. TRBV21-1 is tagged as a pseudogene. The CDR3 runs 15 residues. CDR3 DNA sequence: TGTGCCAGCCTCGGCCCGGACAGTTTGAACACTGAAGCTTTCTTT. This gives the protein CASLGPDSLNTEAFF.

This chain links TRBV19 with TRBJ2-7, with TRBD2 matching over 7 bases. J lost 1 base, V lost 4 bases, and 7 bases had no gene match. The germline V gene has CDR1 LNHDA and CDR2 SQIVND (reference sequence). The CDR3 runs 15 residues. CDR3 nucleotide sequence: TGTGCCAGTAGTAGGGGAGGCGGGGGATCCTACGAGCAGTACTTC. Residues: CASSRGGGGSYEQYF.

The V and J genes are TRBV9 and TRBJ1-5, with TRBD1 identical over 7 bases. V lost 8 bases to trimming and J lost 6 bases; unmatched junction nucleotides: 11. CDR1 and CDR2 (germline): SGDLS, YYNGEE. The CDR3 is 14 residues long. The CDR3 here is CASSGGSLTQPQHF. The DNA for the CDR3 is TGTGCCAGTTCAGGGGGGTCTCTCACTCAGCCCCAGCATTTT.

This rearrangement joins TRBV4-3 to TRBJ1-1; no reliable D call. The V gene's germline CDR1 is LGHNA and CDR2 YSLEER. The CDR3 is made up of 16 amino acids. Between the trimmed V and J ends, which lost 0 bases and 1 base, there was a span of 12 bases. The CDR3 protein is CASSQDATGSNTEAFF. Written as DNA, the CDR3 is TGCGCCAGCAGCCAAGATGCAACGGGTTCGAACACTGAAGCTTTCTTT.

The gene calls are TRBV5-6 and TRBJ1-5; tentative D call: TRBD1 (5 bases). This CDR3 region has 13 residues. Between the trimmed V and J ends, which lost 4 bases and 8 bases, there was a span of 13 bases. Germline CDR1 is SGHDT and CDR2 is YYEEEE. The CDR3 is CASSSRVTEPQHF. CDR3 nucleotides: TGTGCCAGCAGCAGCAGGGTCACGGAGCCCCAGCATTTT.

CDR3 sequence: CASRSGTAGGQPQHF. As DNA, the CDR3 is TGTGCCAGCAGGTCCGGGACAGCGGGCGGGCAGCCCCAGCATTTT. This chain joins TRBV6-6 and TRBJ1-5; TRBD1 aligns across 7 bases. Germline-derived CDR1 and CDR2 are MNHNY and SVGAGI (reference sequence). The CDR3 is made up of 15 amino acids. Trimming cost V 6 bases and J 7 bases; bases outside gene matches: 12.

The chain employs TRBV12-3 or TRBV12-4 and TRBJ2-3; D is possibly TRBD1 (5 bases). Trimming shortened V by 7 bases and J by 3 bases, and 11 bases separated the two germline ends. This CDR3 has 13 residues. CDR3 in DNA: TGTGCCAGCATCCTCGCAGGGACAGATACGCAGTATTTT. It encodes CASILAGTDTQYF.

CDR3: CASSLFGPATDTEAFF. DNA for the CDR3: TGTGCCAGCAGCTTATTCGGGCCCGCGACAGACACTGAAGCTTTCTTT. V and J are TRBV7-2 and TRBJ1-1, with a weak D call TRBD1 (5 bases). The CDR3 consists of 16 residues. Trimming took 2 bases from V and 3 from J, leaving 16 bases between them. Germline V gene data show CDR1 as SGHTA and CDR2 as FQGNSA.

The rearrangement links TRBV6-5 to TRBJ2-7, with TRBD1 identical over 9 bases. This CDR3 contains 13 residues. Germline loops: CDR1 MNHEY, CDR2 SVGAGI. Trimming removed 9 bases from V and 1 base from J; junction bases left unmatched: 4. Written as DNA, the CDR3 is TGTGCCAGTGGACAGGGGCCATCCTACGAGCAGTACTTC. Translating gives CASGQGPSYEQYF.

The chain carries TRBV5-1 and TRBJ2-1; D is unresolved. Trimming cost V 5 bases and J 0 bases, with 15 bases left between them. The CDR3 runs 16 residues. Germline assignment: CDR1 SGHRS and CDR2 YFSETQ. The CDR3 loop reads CASRYALRSSYNEQFF. CDR3 DNA sequence: TGCGCCAGCAGGTACGCGCTACGAAGCTCCTACAATGAGCAGTTCTTC.

The CDR3 spells CASSPRTGVNTEAFF. CDR3 DNA sequence: TGTGCCAGCAGTCCTCGAACAGGGGTAAACACTGAAGCTTTCTTT. The chain is built from TRBV27 and TRBJ1-1; TRBD1 matches 7 bases. Germline V gene data show CDR1 as MNHEY and CDR2 as SMNVEV (reference sequence). Unmatched junction bases numbered 8, after V lost 5 bases and J lost 2 bases. This CDR3 contains 15 residues.

This clone was seen only once. The V and J genes are TRBV19 and TRBJ1-1; D perhaps matches TRBD1 (5 bases). The V and J ends lost 9 bases and 2 bases respectively, with 13 bases between them. The germline V gene has CDR1 LNHDA and CDR2 SQIVND (reference sequence). CDR3 length: 13 residues. DNA for the CDR3: TGTGCCAGCATGCGGGGACTCAACACTGAAGCTTTCTTT. Its protein is CASMRGLNTEAFF.

The V and J genes are TRBV5-4 and TRBJ1-3; 8 bases line up with TRBD1. Unmatched junction bases numbered 9, after V lost 4 bases and J lost 0 bases. From germline, CDR1 is SGHNT and CDR2 YYREEE (reference sequence). The CDR3 runs 17 residues. CDR3 in amino acids: CASSTGGVPSSGNTIYF. The CDR3 nucleotides read TGTGCCAGCAGCACAGGGGGGGTCCCCTCCTCTGGAAACACCATATATTTT.

The chain carries TRBV4-3 and TRBJ2-3; perhaps TRBD2 as D (6 bases). V lost 2 bases and J 5 bases, leaving 14 bases between the germline ends. This CDR3 has 15 residues. CDR1 is LGHNA, CDR2 YSLEER, per germline. The CDR3 loop is CASSQSSVGGDTQYF. Here the CDR3 DNA reads TGCGCCAGCAGCCAATCGTCTGTCGGGGGAGATACGCAGTATTTT.

This clone showed up just a few times. The chain combines TRBV11-3 with TRBJ2-2; 14 bases are shared with TRBD2. Losses at the gene ends were 5 bases for V and 4 bases for J; bases not matched to a gene: 6. Germline lookup yields CDR1 SGHNT and CDR2 YENEEA. The CDR3 loop spans 17 amino acids. The CDR3 region is CASSPGGTSGGTGELFF. In DNA form, the CDR3 reads TGTGCCAGCAGCCCCGGGGGGACTAGCGGGGGCACCGGGGAGCTGTTTTTT.

The table lists this clone with a few counts. V usage is TRBV18 and J usage is TRBJ1-2; the match to TRBD1 covers 7 bases. This CDR3 comprises 15 residues. Germline CDR1 reads KGHSH; CDR2 reads LQKENI. Losses at the gene ends were 3 bases for V and 6 bases for J; bases not matched to a gene: 10. CDR3: CASSPTGTVENGYTF. CDR3 nucleotide sequence: TGTGCCAGCTCACCTACCGGGACAGTAGAGAATGGCTACACCTTC.

This chain joins TRBV4-1 and TRBJ2-3; 7 bases align to TRBD1. The V gene end was trimmed by 2 bases and the J gene end by 8 bases; junction bases not matched to a gene: 16. The CDR3 has 17 residues. In germline, CDR1 is MGHRA, CDR2 YSYEKL. CDR3 protein: CASSQTGTVRERGTQYF. For the CDR3, the DNA is TGCGCCAGCAGCCAAACCGGGACAGTGAGGGAGAGGGGTACGCAGTATTTT.